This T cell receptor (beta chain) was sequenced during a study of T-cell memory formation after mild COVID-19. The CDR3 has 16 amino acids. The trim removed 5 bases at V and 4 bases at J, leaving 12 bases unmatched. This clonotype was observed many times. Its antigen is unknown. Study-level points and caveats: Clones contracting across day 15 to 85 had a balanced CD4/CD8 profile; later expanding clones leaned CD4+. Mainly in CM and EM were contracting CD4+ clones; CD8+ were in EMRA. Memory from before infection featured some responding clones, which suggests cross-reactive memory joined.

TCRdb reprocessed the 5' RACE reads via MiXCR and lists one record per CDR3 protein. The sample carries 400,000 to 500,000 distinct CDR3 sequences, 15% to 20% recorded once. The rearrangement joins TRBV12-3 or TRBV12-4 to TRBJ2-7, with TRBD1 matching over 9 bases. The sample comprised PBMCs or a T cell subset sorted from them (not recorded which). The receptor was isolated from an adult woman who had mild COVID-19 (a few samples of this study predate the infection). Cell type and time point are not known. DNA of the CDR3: TGTGCCAGCAGTCCTTCGGACAGGGGAAGGGGTTACGAGCAGTACTTC. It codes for CASSPSDRGRGYEQYF.